This T cell receptor beta chain emerged from a study of blood T cell repertoires in COVID-19. On the study more broadly: Acute-phase and convalescent COVID-19 samples originated in the United States, Italy and Spain. The analysed material was cDNA or gDNA that came from T cells, B-cell-depleted T cells, or PBMCs.

Authors' analysis steps: Reference gene primer amplification in the assay estimated nucleated cell counts. The data were produced by immunoSEQ multiplex PCR, yet TCRdb's version contains in-frame clones alone and is incomplete. V and J calls and clone size follow that table, whereas D and trimming were derived from the DNA. The table lists approximately 200,000 clones, around 88% of them singletons. The CDR3 runs 12 residues. The V and J ends lost 5 bases and 3 bases respectively, with 5 bases between them. Germline V lookup: CDR1 LNHDA, CDR2 SQIVND (reference sequence). Individuals drawn from around 25 US areas were roughly 18 to 100 years old.

Source material: PBMCs or T cells enriched from blood (not recorded which). The TCR sequence derives from a woman aged 30 to 39 who had been exposed to COVID-19. The V gene is TRBV19, the J gene TRBJ1-5; D gene uncertain. The CDR3 reads CASSSYNQPQHF. The DNA for the CDR3 is TGTGCCAGTAGTTCTTACAATCAGCCCCAGCATTTT.